The source of this TCR beta chain is a study of blood T cell repertoires in COVID-19 (dated by TCRdb to the early 2020s). For the study in its entirety: Samples covering the acute and convalescent phases of COVID-19 were provided by collaborators in the United States, Italy and Spain. Samples were obtained from the ongoing ImmuneRACE study (first 160 participants) and from over 1,000 subjects provided by 6 global collaborators. Subjects who had been exposed to COVID-19, were actively infected with it, or had recovered from it provided the deeply sampled blood TCRbeta repertoires that made up the dataset. Where available, HLA class I and class II types were obtained from metadata supplied by the sample provider rather than from assay-based typing. The repertoires were released in a freely available public database meant as a resource for research on the immune response to SARS-CoV-2. The material from the prospective study consisted of cDNA or gDNA derived from T cells, B-cell-depleted T cells, or PBMCs. A de-identified subject ID, COVID-19 status, age in years and sex were almost always included in the sample metadata.

Overall results and qualifications from the work: The amount of clinical and demographic metadata varied by source and participant and was provided uncurated.

The junction carries 12 bases between V and J, which are trimmed by 0 bases and 6 bases respectively. The germline V gene provides CDR1 MGHRA and CDR2 YSYEKL. Measured from the cysteine to the phenylalanine, the CDR3 is 15 residues long. CDR3 DNA only is kept here, 45 bases in frame from base 1. In the case of this clone: Its antigen remains unidentified. Base quality data are lacking; no much larger clone is found one base away.

Whole blood was collected in K2EDTA tubes by collaborating institutions according to the institutions' own protocols. For TCRbeta analysis, collaborators shipped samples as frozen whole blood, isolated PBMCs, or DNA extracted from either of those sample types. The immunoSEQ Assay, a bias-controlled multiplex PCR, was used to amplify TCRbeta CDR3 regions from genomic DNA. On the authors' methods: The number of nucleated cells in each sample was estimated from the amplification of reference gene primers within the assay. To quantify the absolute abundance of each unique TCRbeta CDR3 rearrangement, sequence reads were collapsed and filtered. For each sample, productive Simpson clonality was calculated as the square root of Simpson's diversity index across productive rearrangements. This is the immuneACCESS table as TCRdb keeps it, with only in-frame sequences that have V and J called. A part of the clones is gone; compared with another copy, unresolved V genes explain less than half, and the rest is unexplained. D and trimming were read from the DNA, whereas the V and J calls and clone size are those reported in that table. For this sample there are 80,000 to 85,000 clones; about four fifths appear just once. The ten biggest clones cover approximately 14% of the sample.

This TCR derives from a human donor in a cohort sampled during active COVID-19. This chain joins TRBV4-1 to TRBJ1-5, and the D gene may be TRBD1, 5 bases matching. Sequencing used peripheral blood. The nucleotides are TGCGCCAGCAGCCAAGAGTCGGGGGGAAGTCAGCCCCAGCATTTT. This gives the protein CASSQESGGSQPQHF.